These T cell receptor beta chains were read from a single sample in a study of T-cell reconstitution after alpha-beta-depleted transplantation in children. Via MiXCR, TCRdb re-called the PCR reads, giving one row per CDR3 protein. The table lists roughly 500,000 distinct CDR3 sequences, roughly a tenth of them singletons, with 2% in the top ten. The specimen was PBMCs, collected before TCRalphabeta/CD19-depleted stem cell transplant. The source is a child under 10 years old with inherited bone marrow failure, due to receive a stem cell transplant. Both conserved end residues are part of each CDR3. Each record gives: V gene, J gene, D gene, CDR3 protein. The D gene is left open where the match is weak.

TRBV11-2,TRBJ1-2,TRBD1,CASSSGPGTGGYTF
TRBV27,TRBJ2-7,TRBD2,CASSLSRGGYEQYF
TRBV6-2/TRBV6-3,TRBJ2-5,TRBD2,CASSYPSGRQQETQYF
TRBV19,TRBJ1-1,NA,CASSIDPGLHTEAFF
TRBV10-3,TRBJ1-2,NA,CAISESYGSYGYTF
TRBV6-5,TRBJ2-1,TRBD1,CASSYWTGGGGDEQFF
TRBV28,TRBJ1-5,NA,CASSPLGGDNQPQHF
TRBV6-2/TRBV6-3,TRBJ2-7,NA,CASSIRGGEQYF
TRBV2,TRBJ1-6,NA,CASRKETTDNSPLHF
TRBV7-2,TRBJ2-7,TRBD2,CASSFGTSGHEQYF
TRBV29-1,TRBJ2-1,NA,CSALSSWSSYNEQFF
TRBV4-1,TRBJ2-7,NA,CASSQGRANLYEQYF
TRBV20-1,TRBJ2-2,NA,CSANLWGAASNTGELFF